This T cell receptor (beta chain) was found in a study of CD8+CD57+ T cells in acquired aplastic anemia. Genomic DNA served as template for TCR beta VDJ and CDR3 profiling. TCRdb ran MiXCR on the reads and lists one entry per CDR3 protein. The sample has about 420,000 distinct CDR3 sequences, 60% to 80% seen once. The germline gives CDR1 DFQATT, CDR2 SNEGSKA (reference sequence). Trimming took 4 bases from V and 7 from J, leaving 13 bases between them. This CDR3 is 12 amino acids long. The table lists this clonotype with a count of one. Sequencing input: sorted CD4+, CD8+, or CD8+CD57+ T cells (not recorded which) from PBMCs. The chain joins TRBV20-1 to TRBJ1-1; TRBD1 might be the D (5 bases). The TCR was taken from a human donor in good health, serving as a control. CDR3 bases: TGCAGTGCTACCTTGGGGCACCTTGAAGCTTTCTTT. Protein: CSATLGHLEAFF.